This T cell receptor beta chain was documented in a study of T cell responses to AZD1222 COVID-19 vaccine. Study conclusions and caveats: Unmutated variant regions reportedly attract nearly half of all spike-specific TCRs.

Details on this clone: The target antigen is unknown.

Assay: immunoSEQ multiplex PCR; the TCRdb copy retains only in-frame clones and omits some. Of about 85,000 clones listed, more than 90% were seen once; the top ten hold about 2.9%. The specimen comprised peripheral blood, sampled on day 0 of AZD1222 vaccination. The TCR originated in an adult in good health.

The CDR3 nucleotides are TGTGCCAGCAGCCCGACAGGCCAAACCCACGAGCAGTACTTC. It specifies CASSPTGQTHEQYF. This sequence joins TRBV6-5 and TRBJ2-7; maybe TRBD1 (6 bases). V lost 6 bases and J lost 5, with 17 bases in between. The germline V gene encodes CDR1 MNHEY and CDR2 SVGAGI. The CDR3 is made up of 14 amino acids.